These T cell receptor beta chains were read from a single sample in a study of technical replicates of blood from a few donors. Sequenced by immunoSEQ multiplex PCR; TCRdb stores in-frame clones only, minus some. The table records more than 90,000 clones, under 97% of them present only once. Sequenced sample: T cells isolated from PBMCs. The receptors originated from a human donor in good health. The CDR3 runs from the conserved cysteine through the conserved F or W. The D gene is left open where the match is weak. For some rows the clone size is stated as once, few or many, or as a class when expanded; others skip it.

j_call	v_call	clone_size	d_call	cdr3_aa	cdr3_nt
TRBJ1-1	TRBV7-6	-	-	CASSQGSQGRGHEAFF	TGTGCCAGCAGCCAAGGAAGTCAGGGGAGGGGCCATGAAGCTTTCTTT
TRBJ2-7	TRBV5-1	-	-	CASSLPRQGMGEQYF	TGCGCCAGCAGCTTGCCTCGGCAGGGGATGGGCGAGCAGTACTTC
TRBJ1-2	TRBV5-1	-	TRBD1	CASSSGQGAYTF	TGCGCCAGCAGCAGCGGACAGGGGGCCTACACCTTC
TRBJ2-7	TRBV30	-	TRBD2	CARGIGGSYEQYF	TGTGCCCGGGGAATCGGGGGGTCCTACGAGCAGTACTTC
TRBJ1-1	TRBV5-6	-	-	CASSLTPDTEAFF	TGTGCCAGCAGCTTGACTCCCGACACTGAAGCTTTCTTT
TRBJ2-7	TRBV5-1	-	-	CASSFEGASYEQYF	TGCGCCAGCAGCTTCGAAGGGGCCTCCTACGAGCAGTACTTC
TRBJ2-3	TRBV5-4	once	TRBD2	CASSSPAGAGTDTQYF	TGTGCCAGCAGCTCCCCAGCGGGAGCGGGGACAGATACGCAGTATTTT
TRBJ1-5	TRBV18	-	TRBD1	CASSPDDRGASNQPQHF	TGTGCCAGCTCACCAGACGACAGGGGCGCTAGCAATCAGCCCCAGCATTTT
TRBJ1-2	TRBV6-5	-	-	CASSTGFPYGYTF	TGTGCCAGCTCTACAGGTTTCCCCTATGGCTACACCTTC
TRBJ1-1	TRBV10-1	-	TRBD1	CASSEGTGTRNTEAFF	TGCGCCAGCAGTGAGGGGACAGGGACCCGAAACACTGAAGCTTTCTTT
TRBJ2-1	TRBV5-1	-	-	CASSLAGLDNEQFF	TGCGCCAGCAGCTTAGCAGGTTTAGATAATGAGCAGTTCTTC
TRBJ2-3	TRBV6-4	-	TRBD2	CASSDSGGAADTQYF	TGTGCCAGCAGTGATAGCGGGGGGGCCGCAGATACGCAGTATTTT
TRBJ1-5	TRBV7-6	-	TRBD1	CASSPGQGGSNQPQHF	TGTGCCAGCAGTCCGGGACAGGGAGGAAGCAATCAGCCCCAGCATTTT
TRBJ2-3	TRBV7-9	-	-	CASSLSEIGGDDTQYF	TGTGCCAGCAGCTTATCAGAGATCGGGGGAGACGATACGCAGTATTTT
TRBJ1-6	TRBV9	-	-	CASSVATGYNSPLHF	TGTGCCAGCAGCGTAGCTACAGGTTATAATTCACCCCTCCACTTT
TRBJ1-1	TRBV5-1	-	TRBD1	CASSQLARGHNEAFF	TGCGCCAGCAGCCAACTTGCCAGGGGGCACAATGAAGCTTTCTTT
TRBJ2-5	TRBV7-7	-	TRBD2	CASSTRLAGVQYF	TGTGCTAGCAGCACCCGACTAGCGGGGGTTCAGTACTTC
TRBJ2-7	TRBV6-5	-	TRBD1	CASGDRATSYEQYF	TGTGCCAGTGGGGACAGGGCTACGTCCTACGAGCAGTACTTC
TRBJ2-4	TRBV4-1	once	TRBD2	CASSHPTSGRKNIQYF	TGCGCCAGCAGCCACCCTACTAGCGGACGCAAAAACATTCAGTACTTC
TRBJ2-2	TRBV5-1	-	TRBD1	CASSKGQGHTGELFF	TGCGCCAGCAGCAAGGGACAGGGACACACCGGGGAGCTGTTTTTT
TRBJ2-1	TRBV7-7	-	TRBD2	CASSLVASGYNEQFF	TGTGCTAGCAGCTTAGTGGCTAGCGGCTACAATGAGCAGTTCTTC
TRBJ2-2	TRBV30	-	TRBD2	CAWKPTPGLALPMFAGELFF	TGTGCCTGGAAACCTACCCCCGGACTAGCGCTACCGATGTTCGCCGGGGAGCTGTTTTTT
TRBJ2-1	TRBV4-1	-	TRBD2	CASSQSLAGGMDEQFF	TGCGCCAGCAGCCAAAGTCTAGCGGGAGGTATGGATGAGCAGTTCTTC
TRBJ2-7	TRBV9	-	TRBD1	CASSVGQEFSYEQYF	TGTGCCAGCAGCGTCGGACAGGAATTTTCCTACGAGCAGTACTTC
TRBJ1-5	TRBV27	-	-	CASSLWGDLGNSNQPQHF	TGTGCCAGTTCCCTGTGGGGGGATCTAGGGAATAGCAATCAGCCCCAGCATTTT
TRBJ2-5	TRBV9	-	-	CASSPSTEETQYF	TGTGCCAGCAGCCCCTCGACAGAAGAGACCCAGTACTTC
TRBJ1-2	TRBV29-1	-	TRBD1	CSAKGGTGAGYTF	TGCAGCGCCAAAGGGGGGACAGGGGCCGGCTACACCTTC
TRBJ2-7	TRBV6-4	-	TRBD1	CARQGATYEQYF	TGTGCCAGACAGGGGGCGACCTACGAGCAGTACTTC
TRBJ1-2	TRBV7-9	-	TRBD1	CASSLLGGLNVYGYTF	TGTGCCAGCAGCTTATTAGGGGGCCTAAACGTCTATGGCTACACCTTC
TRBJ2-3	TRBV10-2	-	-	CASSDLAASTDTQYF	TGCGCCAGCAGTGACCTAGCCGCCTCCACAGATACGCAGTATTTT
TRBJ1-2	TRBV5-6	-	-	CASSPGAVGINYGYTF	TGTGCCAGCAGCCCCGGAGCAGTCGGTATTAACTATGGCTACACCTTC
TRBJ1-1	TRBV7-6	-	-	CASSFQQQGTEAFF	TGTGCCAGCAGCTTTCAACAGCAGGGGACTGAAGCTTTCTTT
TRBJ2-5	TRBV6-5	-	-	CASRRDGGAQETQYF	TGTGCCAGCAGACGGGACGGGGGAGCCCAAGAGACCCAGTACTTC
TRBJ2-7	TRBV15	-	TRBD2	CATSPLTSGREIRHEQYF	TGTGCCACCAGCCCTCTGACTAGCGGGAGGGAGATCAGGCACGAGCAGTACTTC
TRBJ1-1	TRBV27	-	TRBD1	CASSSGTALDTEAFF	TGTGCCAGCAGTTCAGGGACAGCGTTGGACACTGAAGCTTTCTTT
TRBJ2-5	TRBV4-2	-	-	CASSHGVGETQYF	TGTGCCAGCAGCCACGGGGTAGGGGAGACCCAGTACTTC
TRBJ1-1	TRBV6-1	-	TRBD1	CASSEDYRGYTEAFF	TGTGCCAGCAGTGAAGACTACAGGGGGTACACTGAAGCTTTCTTT
TRBJ2-5	TRBV11-2	-	TRBD2	CASSSQPAGGQETQYF	TGTGCCAGCAGCTCCCAGCCGGCGGGGGGCCAAGAGACCCAGTACTTC
TRBJ2-7	TRBV12-5	few	TRBD1	CASGLGQGVNEQYF	TGTGCTAGTGGCCTTGGACAGGGGGTCAACGAGCAGTACTTC
TRBJ1-5	TRBV10-3	-	-	CAISEAVGPQHF	TGTGCCATCAGTGAAGCGGTAGGTCCCCAGCATTTT
TRBJ2-3	TRBV2	once	-	CASSLGLTGIEADTQYF	TGTGCCAGCAGCTTGGGACTGACGGGCATCGAGGCAGATACGCAGTATTTT
TRBJ2-1	TRBV27	-	-	CASSSNPVRRASNEQFF	TGTGCCAGCAGTTCAAACCCCGTCCGGAGGGCCAGCAATGAGCAGTTCTTC
TRBJ2-7	TRBV13	-	TRBD2	CASSLAGGSYEQYF	TGTGCCAGCAGCCTAGCGGGCGGGTCCTACGAGCAGTACTTC
TRBJ2-5	TRBV15	-	-	CATSRDLVGSGQETQYF	TGTGCCACCAGCAGAGATCTAGTGGGGAGCGGCCAAGAGACCCAGTACTTC
TRBJ2-7	TRBV7-9	once	-	CASSLALRVSIYEQYF	TGTGCCAGCAGCTTAGCGCTACGGGTCAGCATCTACGAGCAGTACTTC
TRBJ1-1	TRBV5-6	-	TRBD1	CASSSLTFTGVNTEAFF	TGTGCCAGCAGCTCGCTCACCTTTACAGGGGTGAACACTGAAGCTTTCTTT